This T cell receptor beta chain was observed in a study of blood T cell repertoires in COVID-19. Overall study context: Donors in the United States, Italy and Spain gave samples during acute or convalescent COVID-19. From T cells, B-cell-depleted T cells, or PBMCs came the material, which was cDNA or gDNA.

Allocation to cohorts depended on clinical history reported by the participants. Germline-derived CDR1 and CDR2 are MNHEY and SMNVEV (reference sequence). Trimming took 4 bases from V and 0 from J; bases not matched to a gene: 5. The length of the CDR3 is 15 residues. As handled by the study authors: Scientists estimated how many nucleated cells there were by amplifying reference gene primers. Some clones are missing from TCRdb's copy, which holds only in-frame ones; the method was immunoSEQ multiplex PCR. V, J and clone size were drawn from that table, and D and trimming were deduced from the DNA. The data contain some 220,000 clones, 80% to 90% of them seen just once; the ten biggest clones take up about 4%.

The rearrangement links TRBV27 to TRBJ1-1, with 7 bases that match TRBD1. Sequencing used PBMCs or T cells enriched from blood (not recorded which). This receptor was taken from a woman between 40 and 55 years old with acute COVID-19. CDR3 region: CASSSGQLMNTEAFF. CDR3 coding DNA: TGTGCCAGCAGTTCGGGACAGCTTATGAACACTGAAGCTTTCTTT.